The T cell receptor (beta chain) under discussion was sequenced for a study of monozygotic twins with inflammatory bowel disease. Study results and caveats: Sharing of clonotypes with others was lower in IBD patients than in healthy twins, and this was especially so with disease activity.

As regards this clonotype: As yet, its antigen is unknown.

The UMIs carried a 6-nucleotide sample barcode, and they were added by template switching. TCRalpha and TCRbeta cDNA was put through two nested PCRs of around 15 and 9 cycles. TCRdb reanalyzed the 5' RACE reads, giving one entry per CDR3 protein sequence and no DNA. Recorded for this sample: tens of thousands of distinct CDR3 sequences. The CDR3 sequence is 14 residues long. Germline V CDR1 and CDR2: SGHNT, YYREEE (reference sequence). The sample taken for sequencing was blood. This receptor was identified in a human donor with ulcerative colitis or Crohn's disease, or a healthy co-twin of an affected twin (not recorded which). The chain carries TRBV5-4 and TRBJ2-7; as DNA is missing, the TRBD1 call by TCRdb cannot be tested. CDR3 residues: CASSSKARDREQYF.